The 7 T cell receptor beta chains below were found in one sample sequenced in a study of blood T cell repertoires in COVID-19. The protocol was immunoSEQ multiplex PCR, while the TCRdb copy is restricted to in-frame clones and leaves out a portion. This table has 310,000 or so clones, approximately 89% appearing once. Sequencing was done on a sample of peripheral blood. The receptor set was obtained from a woman younger than 45 with COVID-19, enrolled during active disease.

This chain joins TRBV6-1 and TRBJ1-2; D is perhaps TRBD1 (6 bases). Germline lookup yields CDR1 MNHNS and CDR2 SASEGT. CDR3 length equals 13 residues. Trimming removed 3 bases at V and 4 bases at J, with 9 bases between. The CDR3 loop is CASSDRGSYGYTF. In DNA, the CDR3 is TGTGCCAGCAGTGACAGGGGAAGCTATGGCTACACCTTC.

V gene TRBV6-2 or TRBV6-3 combines with J gene TRBJ2-7; 8 nucleotides agree with TRBD1. The CDR3 has 15 residues. The V and J ends lost 4 bases and 0 bases, in that order; junction bases with no gene match: 5. CDR1 MNHEY and CDR2 SVGEGT come from the germline V gene. The CDR3 sequence: CASSFNRGYSYEQYF. The CDR3 nucleotides read TGTGCCAGCAGTTTTAACAGGGGGTACTCCTACGAGCAGTACTTC.

The chain employs TRBV27 and TRBJ2-1; D remains unclear. V was cut by 2 bases and J by 7 bases, with 12 bases left in between. The CDR3 is made up of 14 amino acids. CDR1 is MNHEY, CDR2 SMNVEV, per germline (reference sequence). The CDR3 bases are TGTGCCAGCAGTTTAGACGGCCTCGGGAATGAGCAGTTCTTC. Encoded protein: CASSLDGLGNEQFF.

The CDR3 DNA follows: TGTGCCAGCAGCCATCCTAGGGGGATTGGGGAGACCCAGTACTTC. Protein product: CASSHPRGIGETQYF. The chain is built from TRBV3-1 (or the pseudogene TRBV3-2) and TRBJ2-5; perhaps TRBD1 as D (6 bases). V was shortened by 3 bases and J by 5 bases, with 16 bases between the two germline ends. The length of the CDR3 is 15 residues. The germline V gene has CDR1 LGHDT and CDR2 YNNKEL (reference sequence).

V gene TRBV15 combines with J gene TRBJ2-7; maybe TRBD1 (5 bases). Germline CDR1 and CDR2: LNHNV and YYDKDF (reference sequence). CDR3 length: 13 amino acids. With 5 bases removed from V and 5 bases from J, the gap between germline ends came to 13 bases. The CDR3 protein is CATSPLKGDEQYF. The CDR3 DNA reads as TGTGCCACCAGCCCCCTCAAAGGGGACGAGCAGTACTTC.

This clone was picked up one time. The chain carries TRBV5-1 and TRBJ2-6; TRBD1 aligns across 10 bases. Trimming cost V 4 bases and J 2 bases; bases outside gene matches: 9. The length of the CDR3 is 18 residues. The germline V gene has CDR1 SGHRS and CDR2 YFSETQ. The CDR3 is CASSLDPGTGAGANVLTF. The CDR3 DNA is TGCGCCAGCAGCCTGGACCCAGGGACAGGGGCTGGGGCCAACGTCCTGACTTTC.

This clone was seen a few times. V is TRBV5-6 and J is TRBJ1-5; D is undetermined. The V end lost 0 bases, the J end lost 1 base, and 5 bases lay between the germline ends. The CDR3 is 14 amino acids. Germline V gene data show CDR1 as SGHDT and CDR2 as YYEEEE. The CDR3 nucleotides are TGTGCCAGCAGCTTGGGACTAAGCAATCAGCCCCAGCATTTT. Its protein product is CASSLGLSNQPQHF.